This T cell receptor (beta chain) came from a study of blood T cells in healthy people across ages. Findings of the study overall: Estimates of total diversity, which came from one million sequenced T cells, were considered to be underestimates.

Trimming removed 6 bases from V and 8 bases from J; junction bases left unmatched: 10. This CDR3 is 15 amino acids long. Germline CDR1 and CDR2: SNHLY and FYNNEI. A sample-barcoded 5' primer and a J-beta primer mix were used in a second PCR of roughly 7 to 12 cycles. TCRdb independently ran MiXCR on the 5' RACE reads; one entry per CDR3 protein. The top ten clones hold roughly 13% of a sample with fewer than 750,000 distinct CDR3 sequences, roughly half of them seen once. This clonotype has ten or more counts. Antigen unknown. Specimen: blood. This receptor was taken from a woman older than 75 in good health. The chain joins TRBV2 to TRBJ1-6; 7 bases agree with TRBD1. As DNA, the CDR3 is TGTGCCAGCAGAAATAAGACAGGGTCTTATTCACCCCTCCACTTT. Protein: CASRNKTGSYSPLHF. The full variable domain, completed using reference TRBV2 and TRBJ1-6, is EPEVTQTPSHQVTQMGQEVILRCVPISNHLYFYWYRQILGQKVEFLVSFYNNEISEKSEIFDDQFSVERPDGSNFTLKIRSTKLEDSAMYFCASRNKTGSYSPLHFGNGTRLTVT.